These 30 T cell receptor beta chains were sequenced from one sample in a study of tumor-infiltrating lymphocytes in primary liver carcinoma. Researchers generated TCR beta cDNA from about 460 ng of total RNA, relying on a constant-region primer. It was through three nested multiplex PCR rounds of slightly modified ARM-PCR that TCR beta libraries arose. The study ran its first two PCR rounds for roughly 10 cycles each, using TRBV1-TRBV30 forward primers and a C-beta reverse primer. TCRdb re-called the multiplex PCR reads through MiXCR, storing one row per CDR3 protein. Of 300,000 to 350,000 distinct CDR3 sequences in the sample, 65% were seen once. Out of unsorted whole blood came the blood RNA, and germline DNA was extracted as well. Sequenced: peripheral blood. The receptors shown here come from a man aged 35 to 55 with primary liver carcinoma and hepatitis B virus infection.

Concerning this clonotype: Since a much larger clone is just one base distant, this may be a read error. The rearrangement uses TRBV20-1 and TRBJ1-5; 10 bases match TRBD1. Germline lookup yields CDR1 DFQATT and CDR2 SNEGSKA (reference sequence). There are 15 residues in the CDR3. The chain's CDR3 is CNAQIGTGGNQPQHF. Written as DNA, the CDR3 is TGCAATGCTCAAATCGGGACAGGGGGCAATCAGCCCCAGCATTTT.

Concerning this clonotype itself: Given the absence of the conserved phenylalanine or tryptophan at the CDR3 end, a read error is likely. The V call is TRBV5-4, the J call TRBJ1-1; D perhaps matches TRBD1 (5 bases). The CDR3 has 12 amino acids. Germline V gene lookup returns CDR1 SGHNT and CDR2 YYREEE (reference sequence). Trimming took off 3 bases at V and 11 bases at J, with 14 bases between the two ends. The CDR3 region is CASSSADSEAFL. The DNA for the CDR3 is TGTGCCAGCAGCTCCGCCGACAGTGAGGCTTTCCTT.

This clonotype turned up a few times. The chain recombines TRBV6-1 with TRBJ2-3; D is possibly TRBD1 (6 bases). This CDR3 region has 13 residues. Trimming removed 6 bases from V and 2 bases from J, with 9 bases in between. Per the germline V gene, CDR1 is MNHNS and CDR2 is SASEGT. The CDR3 protein is CASRGHNTDTQYF. For the CDR3, the DNA is TGTGCCAGCAGGGGACACAACACAGATACGCAGTATTTT.

To note about this clonotype: Given the absence of the conserved phenylalanine or tryptophan at the CDR3 end, a read error is likely. The rearrangement joins TRBV11-2 to TRBJ2-6; D is perhaps TRBD1 (6 bases). The CDR3 is made up of 15 amino acids. Germline assignment: CDR1 SGHAT and CDR2 FQNNGV. This CDR3 reads CVSSPPGAGANVLTI. The CDR3 DNA sequence: TGTGTCAGCAGCCCACCAGGGGCGGGGGCCAACGTCCTGACTATC.

V and J are TRBV6-1 and TRBJ2-7; tentative D call: TRBD2 (6 bases). The ends were cut back, 7 bases at V and 4 bases at J, with 14 bases in the middle. Germline V gives CDR1 MNHNS, CDR2 SASEGT. The CDR3 has 13 residues. CDR3 residues: CASMTGDWYEQYF. CDR3 sequence (DNA): TGTGCCAGCATGACGGGGGATTGGTACGAGCAGTACTTC.

A note on this clonotype: The junction differs from germline at one of its ends, possibly a read error. This chain connects TRBV6-2 or TRBV6-3 to TRBJ2-7; TRBD1 aligns across 12 bases. The length of the CDR3 is 16 residues. Germline V gene sequence: CDR1 MNHEY, CDR2 SVGEGT. This CDR3 is CTSSYRRDRGHHEQYF. CDR3 coding DNA: TGTACCAGCAGTTACCGCCGGGACAGGGGGCACCACGAGCAATACTTC.

The chain links TRBV6-5 to TRBJ2-1, with 7 nucleotides matching TRBD2. The CDR3 is 15 amino acids. Germline V CDR1 and CDR2: MNHEY, SVGAGI. Trimming cost V 5 bases and J 3 bases; bases outside gene matches: 7. The CDR3 loop is CASSAPSGGYNEQFF. Written as DNA, the CDR3 is TGTGCCAGCAGTGCCCCTAGCGGAGGCTACAATGAGCAGTTCTTC.

This clonotype was seen more than once but under ten times. The genes are TRBV11-2 and TRBJ2-3, with D perhaps TRBD1 (6 bases). This CDR3 region has 14 residues. In germline, CDR1 is SGHAT, CDR2 FQNNGV. V dropped 2 bases and J dropped 10 bases, with 16 bases sitting between them. This chain's CDR3 is CASSLNQARGAQYF. The CDR3, as DNA: TGTGCCAGCAGCTTAAATCAGGCCAGGGGTGCGCAGTATTTT. The full variable domain, in which reference TRBV11-2 and TRBJ2-3 provide the parts outside the CDR3, is EAGVAQSPRYKIIEKRQSVAFWCNPISGHATLYWYQQILGQGPKLLIQFQNNGVVDDSQLPKDRFSAERLKGVDSTLKIQPAKLEDSAVYLCASSLNQARGAQYFGPGTRLTVL.

Remarks on this clonotype: At one boundary the junction diverges from the germline segment, which might be a read error. The genes are TRBV4-2 and TRBJ2-5; 9 bases are a match to TRBD1. This CDR3 spans 16 amino acids. The germline CDR1 and CDR2 sequences are LGHNA and YNFKEQ. CDR3 bases: TGTGCCAGCAGCCAGGGGGGGACAGGGCGAGAAGAGACCCGGTACTTC. This codes for CASSQGGTGREETRYF.

The CDR3 region is CSFSGGNKQYF. Written as DNA, the CDR3 is TGCAGCTTCTCTGGGGGAAACAAGCAGTACTTC. V usage is TRBV29-1 and J usage is TRBJ2-7; tentatively, D is TRBD1 or TRBD2 (5 bases each). The length of the CDR3 is 11 residues. V was pared by 8 bases and J by 8 bases, with 16 bases between. Germline lookup yields CDR1 SQVTM and CDR2 ANQGSEA.

About this clonotype itself: A read error may produce the germline difference seen at one junction end. V and J are TRBV29-1 and TRBJ2-1; D is undetermined. The CDR3 contains 10 residues. Germline V gene lookup returns CDR1 SQVTM and CDR2 ANQGSEA. Written as DNA, the CDR3 is TGCGGCATCGAGGACCGGATACGTATCTTC. The encoded protein is CGIEDRIRIF.

This clonotype has just one count. This clone may be a read error of a much larger clone one base away. The chain combines TRBV29-1 with TRBJ1-1; D ambiguous. In germline, CDR1 is SQVTM, CDR2 ANQGSEA. Between the trimmed V and J ends, which lost 5 bases and 3 bases, there was a span of 10 bases. The CDR3 has 12 residues. The DNA for the CDR3 is TGCAGCGTTTCTAATACAGACACTGAAGCTTTCTTT. This sequence encodes CSVSNTDTEAFF.

About this clonotype itself: Given the absence of the conserved phenylalanine or tryptophan at the CDR3 end, a read error is likely. The chain recombines TRBV7-9 with TRBJ2-7; D uncertain. The germline CDR1 and CDR2 sequences are SEHNR and FQNEAQ (reference sequence). This CDR3 is 17 amino acids long. The ends were cut back, 5 bases at V and 0 bases at J, with 20 bases in the middle. CDR3 bases: TGTGCCAGCAGCCCCATCGGTGCCGGTTGGGCCTCCTACGAGCAGTACTCC. Translation: CASSPIGAGWASYEQYS.

The chain is built from TRBV14 and TRBJ2-7; TRBD2 aligns across 8 bases. Unmatched junction bases numbered 7, after V lost 5 bases and J lost 4 bases. The CDR3 length is 14 residues. Germline lookup yields CDR1 SGHDN and CDR2 FVKESK. The CDR3 reads CASSKAGLGYEQYF. DNA of the CDR3: TGTGCCAGCAGCAAAGCGGGACTAGGGTACGAGCAGTACTTC.

The rearrangement links TRBV2 to TRBJ2-1; a possible D gene is TRBD2 (6 bases). Trimming removed 7 bases at V and 0 bases at J, with 13 bases between. The CDR3 consists of 15 residues. Per germline, CDR1 SNHLY and CDR2 FYNNEI. The CDR3 sequence is CASTGDRGSYNEQFF. CDR3 in DNA: TGTGCCAGCACGGGGGACCGGGGCTCCTACAATGAGCAGTTCTTC.

As to this clonotype: A read error may produce the germline difference seen at one junction end. The chain couples TRBV29-1 to TRBJ2-1; D remains unclear. This CDR3 is built from 13 residues. Per the germline V gene, CDR1 is SQVTM and CDR2 is ANQGSEA. This CDR3 is CSVGRSAYNELFF. The CDR3 bases are TGCAGCGTTGGTCGGAGCGCCTACAATGAGCTGTTCTTC.

V and J are TRBV5-5 and TRBJ2-1; 9 positions agree with TRBD1. Germline CDR1 SGHKS, CDR2 YYEKEE (reference sequence). The CDR3 is 16 amino acids. Trimming took 4 bases from V and 2 from J; bases not matched to a gene: 7. This CDR3 is CASSPRDRVPYNEQFF. The CDR3 bases are TGTGCCAGCAGCCCAAGGGACAGGGTACCCTACAATGAGCAGTTCTTC.

The chain carries TRBV11-2 and TRBJ2-1, with a possible D match to TRBD2 (6 bases). CDR1 SGHAT and CDR2 FQNNGV come from the germline V gene. The CDR3 loop spans 18 amino acids. The CDR3 spells CASGLDSVGLGDHNEQFF. CDR3 sequence (DNA): TGTGCTAGCGGCTTAGATTCGGTCGGATTGGGGGACCACAATGAGCAGTTCTTC.

With regard to this clonotype: This clone may be a read error of a much larger clone one base away. V gene TRBV6-1 combines with J gene TRBJ1-6; D remains ambiguous. V lost 0 bases and J lost 10, with 10 bases in between. Germline V gene sequence: CDR1 MNHNS, CDR2 SASEGT. The CDR3 contains 14 residues. CDR3 region: CASSEAISVSPLHF. In DNA, the CDR3 is TGTGCCAGCAGTGAAGCCATTTCGGTATCACCCCTCCACTTT.

In regard to this clonotype: A much larger clone lies one base from this, so it may be a read error. This chain connects TRBV6-2 or TRBV6-3 to TRBJ1-1; D is undetermined. CDR1 is MNHEY and CDR2 is SVGEGT in the germline V gene. The CDR3 contains 16 residues. The CDR3 reads CVSSYPTVWWGTQAFF. Written as DNA, the CDR3 is TGTGTCAGCAGTTACCCAACTGTATGGTGGGGAACCCAAGCTTTCTTT.

The chain carries TRBV6-5 and TRBJ2-3; TRBD2 agrees at 8 bases. Per germline, CDR1 MNHEY and CDR2 SVGAGI. The CDR3 covers 15 residues. The CDR3 nucleotides are TGTACCGGCAACCCTAGCGGGTCTGGCACAGATACGCAGTATTTT. This gives the protein CTGNPSGSGTDTQYF.

This clonotype was seen ten or more times. The rearrangement joins TRBV6-5 to TRBJ1-4; perhaps TRBD1 as D (6 bases). The germline gives CDR1 MNHEY, CDR2 SVGAGI. Trimming left V 6 bases short and J 11 bases short, with 16 bases between. This CDR3 has 13 amino acids. CDR3: CASSLGSQGKLFF. The CDR3 nucleotides read TGTGCCAGCAGCCTAGGTTCGCAGGGGAAACTGTTTTTT.

This clonotype is medium-sized. Sequence at one end of the junction differs from germline and may be a read error. This chain links TRBV5-1 with TRBJ1-1; a weak D match, TRBD1 (5 bases). CDR1 and CDR2 (germline): SGHRS, YFSETQ. The CDR3 sequence is 13 residues long. CDR3 loop: CASSLDRNTEAFF. The DNA of the CDR3 is TGTGCCAGCAGCTTAGACAGGAACACTGAAGCTTTCTTT.

This clonotype has a count of ten or more. V usage is TRBV11-2 and J usage is TRBJ1-2; the D gene is possibly TRBD1 (5 bases). CDR1 and CDR2 from the germline V gene are SGHAT and FQNNGV. Trimming removed 1 base at V and 3 bases at J, with 12 bases between. CDR3 length: 15 amino acids. The CDR3 sequence: CASSLGRAGDYGYTF. For the CDR3, the DNA is TGTGCCAGCAGCTTAGGCCGGGCGGGGGACTATGGCTACACCTTC.

In this sample, this clonotype turned up a few times. V and J are TRBV11-1 and TRBJ1-1; 7 nucleotides line up with TRBD1. The CDR3 length is 14 residues. J was trimmed by 4 bases and V by 7 bases; bases with no gene match: 9. Per germline, CDR1 SGHAT and CDR2 FQDESV (reference sequence). The DNA of the CDR3 is TGTGCCAGCACCGGGACAGACTTGAGCACTGAAGCTTTCTTT. It specifies CASTGTDLSTEAFF.

This chain joins TRBV7-8 and TRBJ2-7, with D perhaps TRBD1 (5 bases). Germline V lookup: CDR1 SGHVS, CDR2 FQNEAQ. V was clipped by 5 bases and J by 5 bases, with 16 bases between them. The CDR3 runs to 14 residues. The CDR3 DNA reads as TGTGCCAGCAGCCCAGGGCAGGGCCTTGACGAGCAGTACTTC. Its protein is CASSPGQGLDEQYF.

This clonotype has a count of ten or more. The chain employs TRBV5-8 and TRBJ2-4, with 12 bases lining up with TRBD2. V dropped 4 bases and J dropped 2; count of bases not matched to a gene: 4. CDR1 and CDR2 from the germline V gene are SGHTS and YDEGEE. The CDR3 runs 16 residues. The CDR3 is CASSLGLAGPKNIQYF. The CDR3 DNA follows: TGTGCCAGCAGCCTGGGACTAGCGGGCCCCAAAAACATTCAGTACTTC.

To note about this clonotype: At one end the junction does not follow the germline gene, possibly because of a read error. V is TRBV7-3 and J is TRBJ2-1; D not resolved. This CDR3 has 14 residues. Germline loops: CDR1 SGHTA, CDR2 FQGTGA. CDR3 residues: CASSLNGQYNAQFF. The CDR3 DNA follows: TGTGCCAGCAGCTTAAATGGTCAGTACAATGCGCAGTTCTTC.

A remark on this clonotype: A much larger clone is a single base away; this may be a read error. CDR3 amino acids: CACSLSTGTSPQGEQFF. DNA of the CDR3: TGTGCCTGCAGCTTGTCAACCGGGACTAGCCCACAGGGTGAGCAGTTCTTC. The rearrangement joins TRBV5-5 to TRBJ2-1, with 9 bases that match TRBD2. This CDR3 is 17 amino acids long. Germline loops: CDR1 SGHKS, CDR2 YYEKEE (reference sequence).

This clonotype showed up just a few times. CDR3 amino acids: CASSGGGELFF. The DNA for the CDR3 is TGCGCCAGCAGTGGTGGGGGGGAGCTGTTTTTT. V gene TRBV10-1 combines with J gene TRBJ2-2; no firm D call. The CDR3 is 11 amino acids. V gave up 4 bases and J gave up 8 bases, with 5 bases separating them. Germline loops: CDR1 WNHNN, CDR2 SYGVQD (reference sequence).